This passage covers 13 T cell receptor beta chains from one sample sequenced in a study of OX40 agonist ivuxolimab in advanced cancers. Here immunoSEQ multiplex PCR was the method, and the copy in TCRdb shows in-frame clones only, minus some. The table records fewer than 60,000 clones, approximately 80% of them present only once. Specimen: CD4+ or CD8+ T cells sorted from blood, collected in a trial of the OX40 agonist ivuxolimab. These receptors came from an adult with an advanced solid tumor such as melanoma, head and neck, liver or kidney cancer.

The rearrangement links TRBV5-1 to TRBJ2-1; D possibly uses TRBD1 or TRBD2 (6 bases each). There are 17 residues in the CDR3. Germline V lookup: CDR1 SGHRS, CDR2 YFSETQ. V lost 3 bases, J lost 10 bases, and 26 bases lay in between. The CDR3 bases are TGCGCCAGCAGCTCCCTCGGGGGCGGGACTTCTTACGGGGAGCAGTTCTTC. Translation gives CASSSLGGGTSYGEQFF.

This chain uses TRBV6-6 with TRBJ2-7; 12 bases align to TRBD2. The V gene's germline CDR1 is MNHNY and CDR2 SVGAGI (reference sequence). V shed 7 bases, J shed 5 bases, and the junction held 6 bases outside the gene matches. CDR3 length equals 14 residues. CDR3 residues: CASISSGRVHEQYF. DNA of the CDR3: TGTGCCAGCATTTCTAGCGGGAGGGTTCACGAGCAGTACTTC.

The V call is TRBV11-2, the J call TRBJ1-3; D is unclear. CDR1 is SGHAT and CDR2 is FQNNGV in the germline V gene. The CDR3 runs 12 residues. Trimming removed 3 bases at V and 3 bases at J, with 3 bases between. The CDR3 protein is CASSFYGNTIYF. The CDR3, as DNA: TGTGCCAGCAGCTTCTATGGAAACACCATATATTTT.

This clone has just one count. V and J are TRBV7-2 and TRBJ1-4; TRBD1 aligns across 9 bases. CDR1 and CDR2 from the germline V gene are SGHTA and FQGNSA. The CDR3 is 15 residues long. V was pared by 4 bases and J by 8 bases, with 8 bases of the junction left unmatched. The DNA for the CDR3 is TGTGCCAGCAGCTCCCGGGGACAGGGAGGCGAAAAACTGTTTTTT. This encodes CASSSRGQGGEKLFF.

The CDR3 loop is CASSDSSGRSEQYF. CDR3 in DNA: TGTGCCAGCAGTGATTCTAGCGGGAGATCCGAGCAGTACTTC. V usage is TRBV25-1 and J usage is TRBJ2-7; 10 positions match TRBD2. V lost 3 bases and J lost 6; bases outside the gene matches: 5. The CDR3 covers 14 residues. CDR1 and CDR2 (germline): MGHDK, SYGVNS.

The rearrangement links TRBV18 to TRBJ2-7; D is ambiguous. CDR1 is KGHSH and CDR2 is LQKENI in the germline V gene. This CDR3 has 13 amino acids. Trimming took 0 bases from V and 6 from J, leaving 9 bases between them. CDR3 nucleotides: TGTGCCAGCTCACCACCGTTCCGAGGCGAGCAGTACTTC. It encodes CASSPPFRGEQYF.

This chain joins TRBV7-9 and TRBJ1-5, with D maybe TRBD1 (5 bases). The germline V gene has CDR1 SEHNR and CDR2 FQNEAQ (reference sequence). Trimming removed 6 bases from V and 0 bases from J, with 18 bases in between. CDR3 length: 17 residues. The chain's CDR3 is CASRTGRRESSNQPQHF. The CDR3 DNA follows: TGTGCCAGCAGAACGGGACGCCGGGAGAGTAGCAATCAGCCCCAGCATTTT.

This clone has just a few counts. V is TRBV19 and J is TRBJ2-7, with TRBD2 identical over 10 bases. The V gene's germline CDR1 is LNHDA and CDR2 SQIVND (reference sequence). The CDR3 consists of 15 residues. V trimming: 6 bases; J trimming: 3 bases; junction bases outside the gene matches: 8. CDR3 sequence (DNA): TGTGCCAGTAGAACCGGGACTAGCGCCATCTACGAGCAGTACTTC. Translating it yields CASRTGTSAIYEQYF.

This chain connects TRBV9 to TRBJ2-1, with D maybe TRBD2 (5 bases). The CDR3 runs 14 residues. V lost 0 bases and J lost 8, with 12 bases in between. The germline CDR1 and CDR2 sequences are SGDLS and YYNGEE. In DNA, the CDR3 is TGTGCCAGCAGCGTAGTACTAGGGTGGGATGAGCAGTTCTTC. Translation: CASSVVLGWDEQFF.

V and J are TRBV19 and TRBJ1-1, with D uncertain. Per the germline V gene, CDR1 is LNHDA and CDR2 is SQIVND (reference sequence). The V gene lost 6 bases and the J gene lost 0 bases, with 8 bases spanning the gap. The CDR3 loop spans 13 amino acids. CDR3 sequence reads: CASSRTVNTEAFF. The CDR3, as DNA: TGTGCCAGTAGCCGGACGGTGAACACTGAAGCTTTCTTT.

The V gene is TRBV15, the J gene TRBJ2-7; D might be TRBD1 (6 bases). In germline, CDR1 is LNHNV, CDR2 YYDKDF (reference sequence). This CDR3 region has 18 residues. V dropped 4 bases and J dropped 0 bases, with 22 bases sitting between them. CDR3 DNA: TGTGCCACCAGCAACCGGATAGGTGCAGGGGTTAGCTCCTACGAGCAGTACTTC. Translated, it gives CATSNRIGAGVSSYEQYF.

This clone ranks as medium-sized (0.01 to 0.1%). The rearrangement links TRBV28 to TRBJ2-7, with 7 bases lining up with TRBD2. The V and J ends lost 3 bases and 2 bases, in that order; junction bases with no gene match: 4. CDR3 length: 14 residues. Germline assignment: CDR1 MDHEN and CDR2 SYDVKM. The CDR3 reads CASSFRGRAYEQYF. The CDR3, as DNA: TGTGCCAGCAGTTTTCGTGGGAGGGCCTACGAGCAGTACTTC.

The genes are TRBV19 and TRBJ1-1; D remains ambiguous. V gave up 5 bases and J gave up 4 bases, with 17 bases separating them. CDR1 and CDR2 (germline): LNHDA, SQIVND (reference sequence). This CDR3 has 15 amino acids. The CDR3 spells CASSGTILLGTEAFF. The CDR3, as DNA: TGTGCCAGTAGTGGTACCATTCTCCTCGGCACTGAAGCTTTCTTT.